The 10 T cell receptor beta chains below all came from one sample that was sequenced in a study of T cell responses to AZD1222 COVID-19 vaccine (dated by TCRdb to the early 2020s). The library came from the immunoSEQ multiplex PCR assay. TCRdb's version of the immuneACCESS table is confined to in-frame rearrangements and falls short of the full clone set. An unresolved V gene accounts for under half of the shortfall where checked; the remainder is of unknown origin. The sample data list roughly 120,000 clones, and roughly 92% of these were observed just once. Clones ranked in the top ten supply around 2.5% of the sample. This specimen's time point label, interpreted: about 28 days (+/-7) after the second vaccine dose. The sequences come from peripheral blood, collected 28 days after the second AZD1222 dose. All receptors derive from an adult who received the AZD1222 COVID-19 vaccine.

The chain is built from TRBV7-2 and TRBJ1-1, with 8 bases fitting TRBD1. The junction had 5 bases not matched to a gene; V was cut back by 4 bases and J by 4 bases. CDR3 size: 14 residues. CDR1 is SGHTA, CDR2 FQGNSA, per germline. DNA for the CDR3: TGTGCCAGCAGCTACCAGGGGGCTTTCACTGAAGCTTTCTTT. Its translation: CASSYQGAFTEAFF.

The chain links TRBV19 to TRBJ1-5; tentatively, D is TRBD1 (5 bases). This CDR3 has 14 residues. V was cut by 3 bases and J by 2 bases, with 8 bases left in between. The germline gives CDR1 LNHDA, CDR2 SQIVND (reference sequence). The CDR3 here is CASSMGQGNQPQHF. The CDR3 DNA reads TGTGCCAGTAGTATGGGGCAGGGCAATCAGCCCCAGCATTTT.

The genes are TRBV5-1 and TRBJ2-3; tentative D call: TRBD1 (5 bases). From germline, CDR1 is SGHRS and CDR2 YFSETQ. V dropped 10 bases and J dropped 2 bases, with 14 bases sitting between them. The CDR3 extends over 13 amino acids. CDR3 bases: TGCGCCGGCCATAAGGGGCCCACAGATACGCAGTATTTT. Amino acids: CAGHKGPTDTQYF.

The chain joins TRBV7-9 to TRBJ2-4; the D gene is possibly TRBD2 (5 bases). The CDR3 is made up of 14 amino acids. Germline loops: CDR1 SEHNR, CDR2 FQNEAQ (reference sequence). Trimming took off 5 bases at V and 1 base at J, with 9 bases between the two ends. The CDR3 region has the DNA TGTGCCAGCAGCCCGGGAAGGGCCAAAAACATTCAGTACTTC. Translated, it gives CASSPGRAKNIQYF.

The chain employs TRBV3-1 (or the pseudogene TRBV3-2) and TRBJ2-3; perhaps D is TRBD1 or TRBD2 (6 bases each). The CDR3 contains 15 residues. Germline V gene data show CDR1 as LGHDT and CDR2 as YNNKEL (reference sequence). The germline V and J ends were trimmed by 4 bases and 4 bases, with 15 bases remaining between them. The CDR3: CASSLGLRGADTQYF. The CDR3 region has the DNA TGTGCCAGCAGCCTCGGGCTGAGGGGGGCAGATACGCAGTATTTT.

The chain is built from TRBV10-3 and TRBJ2-1; 8 nucleotides agree with TRBD1. Germline-derived CDR1 and CDR2 are ENHRY and SYGVKD. V lost 2 bases, J lost 6 bases, and 6 bases stayed unmatched. The CDR3 length is 15 residues. The CDR3 sequence: CAISEGQGLVNEQFF. The CDR3 DNA reads TGTGCCATCAGTGAGGGACAGGGCTTAGTCAATGAGCAGTTCTTC.

The rearrangement uses TRBV21-1 and TRBJ2-7; the table assigns TRBD2, which was not confirmed against the DNA. TRBV21-1 is listed as a pseudogene. CDR3 length: 14 residues. This CDR3 is CASSNLGGVYEQYF. CDR3 DNA: TGTGCCAGCAGCAATCTAGGAGGGGTCTACGAGCAGTACTTC.

V is TRBV12-3 or TRBV12-4 and J is TRBJ1-1; no firm D call. The V and J ends lost 7 bases and 4 bases respectively, with 13 bases between them. This CDR3 contains 13 residues. CDR3 amino acids: CASNRLEFTEAFF. CDR3 bases: TGTGCCAGCAATCGACTCGAGTTCACTGAAGCTTTCTTT.

V usage is TRBV6-6 and J usage is TRBJ2-2; D uncertain. There are 14 residues in the CDR3. The V gene's germline CDR1 is MNHNY and CDR2 SVGAGI (reference sequence). Between the trimmed V and J ends, which lost 0 bases and 5 bases, there was a span of 7 bases. The chain's CDR3 is CASSYSLGTGELFF. The CDR3 DNA reads TGTGCCAGCAGTTACTCGTTGGGGACCGGGGAGCTGTTTTTT.

Points on this clone: The junction differs from germline at one of its ends, possibly a read error. The chain couples TRBV6-2 or TRBV6-3 to TRBJ2-5, with D unresolved. The V gene's germline CDR1 is MNHEY and CDR2 SVGEGT. The CDR3 has 14 amino acids. CDR3 loop: CASSYSQQQETRYF. The CDR3 nucleotides are TGTGCCAGCAGTTACTCCCAACAACAAGAGACCCGGTACTTC.